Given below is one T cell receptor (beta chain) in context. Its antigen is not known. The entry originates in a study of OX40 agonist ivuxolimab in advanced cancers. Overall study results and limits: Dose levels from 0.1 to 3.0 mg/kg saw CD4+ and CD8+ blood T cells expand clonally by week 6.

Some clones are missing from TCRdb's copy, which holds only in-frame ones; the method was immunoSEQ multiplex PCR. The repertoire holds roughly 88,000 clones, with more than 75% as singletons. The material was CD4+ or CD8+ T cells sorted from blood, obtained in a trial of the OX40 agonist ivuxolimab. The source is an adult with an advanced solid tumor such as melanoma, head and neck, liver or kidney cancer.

The CDR3 region has the DNA TGTGCCAGCAGATATAGCTCCGGGTATACTGGAAACACCATATATTTT. It codes for CASRYSSGYTGNTIYF. The V and J genes are TRBV28 and TRBJ1-3; no clear D gene. CDR1 MDHEN and CDR2 SYDVKM come from the germline V gene. The CDR3 has 16 amino acids. V dropped 6 bases and J dropped 2 bases, with 17 bases sitting between them.